The 25 T cell receptor beta chains given below trace back to one sample, sequenced in a study of post-analysis software for immune sequencing data. Study-level points and caveats: The five TRBV segments detected at higher frequency in patients than in controls included TRBV5-6, TRBV5-1 and TRBV20-1.

What these receptors recognize is not known. Prepared libraries of TCR beta cDNA carried unique molecular identifiers. In TCRdb, the PCR reads were re-called with MiXCR into one record per CDR3 protein. The sample includes fewer than 850,000 distinct CDR3 sequences, about half seen only once; the top ten take approximately 4.4%. Material for sequencing was blood. The receptors come from a girl under 18 with multiple sclerosis.

Worth noting for this clonotype: The junction and the germline gene differ at one end; a read error may be behind it. This chain uses TRBV29-1 with TRBJ2-5; 11 nucleotides agree with TRBD2. This CDR3 spans 14 amino acids. The germline gives CDR1 SQVTM, CDR2 ANQGSEA. The CDR3 coding sequence is TGCAGCGTAGCCCCTAGCGGGAGGTTGGAGACCCAGGACTTC. Translation: CSVAPSGRLETQDF.

V and J are TRBV20-1 and TRBJ2-1; TRBD2 aligns across 11 bases. The CDR3 length is 15 residues. J gave up 7 bases and V 6 bases, and 11 bases lay outside the gene matches. Germline V lookup: CDR1 DFQATT, CDR2 SNEGSKA (reference sequence). The CDR3 bases are TGCAGTGCAAAGCCACTAGCGGGAGAGAGGAATGAGCAGTTCTTC. Encoded protein: CSAKPLAGERNEQFF.

The CDR3 sequence is CASSPRTSGTRQFF. DNA of the CDR3: TGTGCCAGCAGCCCCCGGACTAGCGGTACCCGTCAGTTCTTC. V and J are TRBV7-8 and TRBJ2-4, with 10 nucleotides matching TRBD2. The J call may be incorrect, as the DNA end agrees better with TRBJ2-1. This CDR3 region has 14 residues. Germline V gives CDR1 SGHVS, CDR2 FQNEAQ.

The chain combines TRBV12-3 or TRBV12-4 with TRBJ1-2; tentatively, D is TRBD1 (6 bases). The CDR3 totals 15 residues. The germline V and J ends were trimmed by 7 bases and 5 bases, with 20 bases remaining between them. The CDR3 region is CASTQGRTNTYGYTF. In nucleotides, the CDR3 is TGTGCCAGCACCCAGGGGCGAACCAACACTTATGGCTACACCTTC.

The rearrangement joins TRBV29-1 to TRBJ2-3; D is ambiguous. Trimming cost V 7 bases and J 6 bases, with 26 bases left between them. The V gene's germline CDR1 is SQVTM and CDR2 ANQGSEA. This CDR3 spans 16 amino acids. CDR3 loop: CSASTASGGTVDTQYF. The CDR3 bases are TGCAGCGCATCCACCGCGTCCGGCGGCACCGTCGATACGCAGTATTTT.

The V and J genes are TRBV6-1 and TRBJ1-4, with D tentatively TRBD1 (5 bases). The germline V gene encodes CDR1 MNHNS and CDR2 SASEGT. V was pared by 6 bases and J by 12 bases, with 17 bases between. The CDR3 runs 13 residues. In nucleotides, the CDR3 is TGTGCCAGCAGCTCCAGGTGGGGGAAAGAACTGTTTTTT. This sequence encodes CASSSRWGKELFF.

The chain employs TRBV6-5 and TRBJ2-6, with 8 positions matching TRBD1. J gave up 3 bases and V 2 bases, and 15 bases lay outside the gene matches. This CDR3 region has 20 residues. CDR1 and CDR2 (germline): MNHEY, SVGAGI. The CDR3: CASSYPSGQGGALGANVLTF. DNA for the CDR3: TGTGCCAGCAGTTACCCCTCCGGACAGGGCGGGGCCCTTGGGGCCAACGTCCTGACTTTC.

This clonotype occurred a few times. V gene TRBV12-3 or TRBV12-4 combines with J gene TRBJ1-5, with 8 bases matching TRBD1. CDR3 size: 14 residues. The V segment lost 6 bases and the J segment 11 bases; nucleotides outside the gene matches: 12. The CDR3 region is CASRLPGQAGAQHF. CDR3 DNA sequence: TGTGCCAGCAGACTACCGGGACAGGCTGGTGCCCAGCATTTT.

This clonotype was seen once. The chain combines TRBV7-9 with TRBJ1-1; TRBD1 matches at 8 bases. Germline V gene lookup returns CDR1 SEHNR and CDR2 FQNEAQ (reference sequence). With 5 bases clipped from V and 11 bases from J, the junction kept 7 bases outside the gene matches. This CDR3 is built from 12 residues. CDR3 sequence reads: CASSGGTGRAFF. CDR3 DNA: TGTGCCAGCAGCGGCGGGACAGGACGGGCTTTCTTT. Together with reference TRBV7-9 and TRBJ1-1, the CDR3 gives the full variable domain: DTGVSQNPRHKITKRGQNVTFRCDPISEHNRLYWYRQTLGQGPEFLTYFQNEAQLEKSRLLSDRFSAERPKGSFSTLEIQRTEQGDSAMYLCASSGGTGRAFFGQGTRLTVV.

This clonotype was recorded a few times. The J gene is TRBJ2-7, the V gene TRBV12-3 or TRBV12-4; a weak D match, TRBD2 (6 bases). The CDR3 length is 17 residues. V lost 6 bases and J 0 bases, leaving 21 bases between the germline ends. The CDR3 DNA is TGTGCCAGCAGCTTTCTCCCGATCGACGGGAGCTCCTACGAGCAGTACTTC. As protein: CASSFLPIDGSSYEQYF.

This sequence joins TRBV7-3 and TRBJ2-1; 11 nucleotides agree with TRBD2. With 7 bases clipped from V and 7 bases from J, the junction kept 9 bases outside the gene matches. The CDR3 runs to 15 residues. CDR1 is SGHTA and CDR2 is FQGTGA in the germline V gene. This CDR3 is CASNPGTSGYNEQFF. DNA of the CDR3: TGTGCCAGCAACCCCGGGACTAGCGGATATAATGAGCAGTTCTTC.

This clonotype was seen just once. The chain links TRBV7-2 to TRBJ2-5, with D perhaps TRBD1 (6 bases). The CDR3 sequence is 11 residues long. Germline CDR1 SGHTA, CDR2 FQGNSA. V shed 4 bases and J shed 11 bases, with 11 bases lying between them. Here the CDR3 reads CASSSTGSQYF. The DNA for the CDR3 is TGTGCCAGCAGCTCTACAGGGTCTCAGTACTTC.

The rearrangement uses TRBV6-6 and TRBJ1-1, with D maybe TRBD1 (6 bases). CDR1 and CDR2 (germline): MNHNY, SVGAGI (reference sequence). This CDR3 has 16 amino acids. V was pared by 2 bases and J by 0 bases, with 13 bases between. This CDR3 is CASSYGRGVLNTEAFF. The CDR3 nucleotides are TGTGCCAGCAGTTACGGCAGGGGAGTTTTGAACACTGAAGCTTTCTTT.

This clonotype came up a few times. CDR3 loop: CASSLAGGGVSEQYF. The CDR3, as DNA: TGTGCCAGCAGCTTAGCCGGGGGAGGGGTCTCCGAGCAGTACTTC. V usage is TRBV7-9 and J usage is TRBJ2-7; 7 nucleotides match TRBD2. There are 15 residues in the CDR3. CDR1 is SEHNR, CDR2 FQNEAQ, per germline (reference sequence). The V segment lost 0 bases and the J segment 6 bases; nucleotides outside the gene matches: 8.

The chain links TRBV28 to TRBJ2-1; D might be TRBD1 or TRBD2, each matching 6 bases. CDR3 length: 20 amino acids. CDR1 and CDR2 (germline): MDHEN, SYDVKM. V shed 1 base and J shed 8 bases, with 30 bases lying between them. Here the CDR3 DNA reads TGTGCCAGCAGTTTATTTTTGGCACTGGGGGGAAAGGGGGTTTTGGATGAGCAGTTCTTC. Amino acid sequence: CASSLFLALGGKGVLDEQFF.

This clonotype turned up a few times. The DNA for the CDR3 is TGCAGTGCTAGCGGCAGGAACACCGGGGAGCTGTTTTTT. Protein sequence: CSASGRNTGELFF. V usage is TRBV20-1 and J usage is TRBJ2-2; D remains ambiguous. Looked up from germline, CDR1 is DFQATT and CDR2 is SNEGSKA (reference sequence). This CDR3 has 13 residues. V dropped 3 bases and J dropped 1 base, with 6 bases sitting between them.

V usage is TRBV7-9 and J usage is TRBJ2-5; 7 positions agree with TRBD1. From germline, CDR1 is SEHNR and CDR2 FQNEAQ (reference sequence). The CDR3 has 13 residues. The J segment lost 11 bases and the V segment lost 5 bases, leaving 11 bases of the junction unmatched. Here the CDR3 reads CASSRDSLNEQYF. Here the CDR3 DNA reads TGTGCCAGCAGCCGGGACAGTTTGAATGAGCAGTACTTC.

This rearrangement joins TRBV7-2 to TRBJ1-4; D ambiguous. CDR3 length equals 15 residues. The germline V gene has CDR1 SGHTA and CDR2 FQGNSA. Deletions cut 5 bases from V and 1 base from J, with 11 bases between. The CDR3 nucleotides are TGTGCCAGCAGCCCTTTAAGCGTAACTAATGAAAAACTGTTTTTT. The encoded protein is CASSPLSVTNEKLFF.

This clonotype occurred a few times. The chain combines TRBV20-1 with TRBJ2-1, with 8 positions matching TRBD2. The V gene's germline CDR1 is DFQATT and CDR2 SNEGSKA (reference sequence). Trimming cost V 3 bases and J 8 bases; bases outside gene matches: 12. The CDR3 extends over 15 amino acids. CDR3 amino acids: CSASPAKRGRDEQFF. The DNA for the CDR3 is TGCAGTGCTAGCCCCGCTAAGCGGGGGAGGGATGAGCAGTTCTTC.

This clonotype was detected a few times. The V call is TRBV29-1, the J call TRBJ2-1; D might be TRBD2 (6 bases). CDR1 is SQVTM and CDR2 is ANQGSEA in the germline V gene. The CDR3 totals 13 residues. Trimming cost V 6 bases and J 1 base, with 10 bases left between them. In DNA, the CDR3 is TGCAGCGTGGGACTTGATTCCTACAATGAGCAGTTCTTC. It codes for CSVGLDSYNEQFF.

The rearrangement joins TRBV4-2 to TRBJ2-7, with 12 nucleotides matching TRBD1. Germline loops: CDR1 LGHNA, CDR2 YNFKEQ. The V gene end was trimmed by 3 bases and the J gene end by 5 bases; junction bases not matched to a gene: 8. The CDR3 is 16 amino acids. CDR3 DNA sequence: TGTGCCAGCAGCCAGACCGGGACAGGGGGCGTCGACGAGCAGTACTTC. Protein product: CASSQTGTGGVDEQYF.

The V call is TRBV25-1, the J call TRBJ2-1; no reliable D call. Deletions cut 0 bases from V and 8 bases from J, with 11 bases between. This CDR3 is 14 amino acids long. Germline CDR1 is MGHDK and CDR2 is SYGVNS. The CDR3: CASSEYRSTDEQFF. The DNA for the CDR3 is TGTGCCAGCAGTGAATACCGGAGTACGGATGAGCAGTTCTTC.

This clonotype was detected only once. The chain uses TRBV30 and TRBJ1-2; TRBD1 matches at 8 bases. Germline CDR1 and CDR2: GTSNPN and SVGIG (reference sequence). V shed 0 bases and J 2 bases; nucleotides not matched to a gene: 11. The CDR3 sequence is 17 residues long. CDR3 sequence: CAWSVPYPTGANYGYTF. DNA of the CDR3: TGTGCCTGGAGTGTACCCTACCCGACAGGGGCCAACTATGGCTACACCTTC. The whole variable domain, filled in from reference TRBV30 and TRBJ1-2, reads SQTIHQWPATLVQPVGSPLSLECTVEGTSNPNLYWYRQAAGRGLQLLFYSVGIGQISSEVPQNLSASRPQDRQFILSSKKLLLSDSGFYLCAWSVPYPTGANYGYTFGSGTRLTVV.

V is TRBV7-2 and J is TRBJ2-3; D may be TRBD2 (6 bases). The CDR3 contains 16 residues. V lost 0 bases and J lost 6, with 16 bases in between. CDR1 is SGHTA, CDR2 FQGNSA, per germline. DNA of the CDR3: TGTGCCAGCAGCTTAGCGGCGGGACCCCCAGGGGATACGCAGTATTTT. Protein product: CASSLAAGPPGDTQYF. Variable domain in full (rest from reference TRBV7-2 and TRBJ2-3): GAGVSQSPSNKVTEKGKDVELRCDPISGHTALYWYRQSLGQGLEFLIYFQGNSAPDKSGLPSDRFSAERTGGSVSTLTIQRTQQEDSAVYLCASSLAAGPPGDTQYFGPGTRLTVL.

V usage is TRBV12-3 or TRBV12-4 and J usage is TRBJ2-7; D unresolved. The CDR3 spans 13 residues. V lost 3 bases and J 0 bases, leaving 6 bases between the germline ends. The CDR3, as DNA: TGTGCCAGCAGTTTCCCACACTCCTACGAGCAGTACTTC. Its protein product is CASSFPHSYEQYF.